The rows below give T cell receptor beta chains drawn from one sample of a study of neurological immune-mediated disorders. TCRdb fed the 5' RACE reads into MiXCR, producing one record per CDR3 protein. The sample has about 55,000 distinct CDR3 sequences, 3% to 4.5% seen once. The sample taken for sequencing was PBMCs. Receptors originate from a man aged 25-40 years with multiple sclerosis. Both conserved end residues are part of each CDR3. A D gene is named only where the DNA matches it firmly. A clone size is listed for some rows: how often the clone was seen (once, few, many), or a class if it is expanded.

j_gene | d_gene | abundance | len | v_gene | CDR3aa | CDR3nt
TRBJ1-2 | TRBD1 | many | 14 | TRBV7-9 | CASSWGDRGDGYTF | TGTGCCAGCAGCTGGGGGGACAGGGGAGATGGCTACACCTTC
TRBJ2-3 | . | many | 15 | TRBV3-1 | CASSYGRGASDTQYF | TGTGCCAGCAGCTACGGACGGGGGGCGTCAGATACGCAGTATTTT
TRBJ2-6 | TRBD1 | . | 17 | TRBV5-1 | CASSRGQAGSGANVLTF | TGCGCCAGCAGCCGGGGACAGGCGGGCTCTGGGGCCAACGTCCTGACTTTC
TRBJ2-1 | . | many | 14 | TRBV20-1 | CSARGSTLYNEQFF | TGCAGTGCTAGGGGGTCTACCCTTTACAATGAGCAGTTCTTC
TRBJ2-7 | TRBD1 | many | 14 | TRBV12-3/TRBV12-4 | CASSRRDRGYEQYF | TGTGCCAGCAGTCGCCGGGACAGGGGGTACGAGCAGTACTTC
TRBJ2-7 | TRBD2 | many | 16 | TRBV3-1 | CASSRRFVLAGYEQYF | TGTGCCAGCAGCCGAAGGTTTGTGCTAGCGGGCTACGAGCAGTACTTC
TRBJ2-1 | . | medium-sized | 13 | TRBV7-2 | CASSLSLNNEQFF | TGTGCCAGCAGCTTGTCGCTAAACAATGAGCAGTTCTTC
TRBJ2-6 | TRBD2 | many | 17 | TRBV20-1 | CSARDSNGEGGANVLTF | TGCAGTGCTAGAGATAGTAACGGGGAGGGTGGGGCCAACGTCCTGACTTTC
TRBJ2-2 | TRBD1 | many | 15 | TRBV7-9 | CASSHATGRTGELFF | TGTGCCAGCAGCCATGCGACAGGGAGAACCGGGGAGCTGTTTTTT
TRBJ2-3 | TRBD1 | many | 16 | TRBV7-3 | CASSQGAGISTDTQYF | TGTGCCAGCAGCCAGGGGGCTGGGATAAGCACAGATACGCAGTATTTT
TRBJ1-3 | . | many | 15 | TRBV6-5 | CASSPDRFSGNTIYF | TGTGCCAGCAGTCCAGACCGGTTCTCTGGAAACACCATATATTTT
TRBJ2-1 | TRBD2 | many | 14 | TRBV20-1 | CSATAAGAYNEQFF | TGCAGTGCCACGGCTGCGGGGGCCTACAATGAGCAGTTCTTC
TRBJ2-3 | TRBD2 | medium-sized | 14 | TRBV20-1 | CSARDPAGKDTQYF | TGCAGTGCTAGAGATCCAGCGGGGAAAGATACGCAGTATTTT
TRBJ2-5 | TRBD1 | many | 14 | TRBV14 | CASSQPGQQETQYF | TGTGCCAGCAGCCAACCGGGACAGCAAGAGACCCAGTACTTC
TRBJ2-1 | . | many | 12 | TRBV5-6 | CASSLEARGEFF | TGTGCCAGCAGCTTGGAGGCAAGGGGTGAGTTCTTC
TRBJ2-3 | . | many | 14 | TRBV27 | CASSLNQVPDTQYF | TGTGCCAGCAGTTTAAATCAGGTTCCAGATACGCAGTATTTT
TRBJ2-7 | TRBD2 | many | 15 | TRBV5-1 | CASSTLAGAADEQYF | TGCGCCAGTAGTACCCTAGCGGGAGCGGCGGACGAGCAGTACTTC
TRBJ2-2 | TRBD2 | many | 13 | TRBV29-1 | CSVASGWTGELFF | TGCAGCGTAGCTAGCGGGTGGACCGGGGAGCTGTTTTTT
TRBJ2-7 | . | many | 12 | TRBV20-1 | CSASPRNYEQYF | TGCAGTGCTAGTCCTCGGAACTACGAGCAGTACTTC
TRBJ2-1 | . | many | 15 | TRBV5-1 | CASSERGGSYNEQFF | TGCGCCAGCAGTGAGAGGGGGGGCTCCTACAATGAGCAGTTCTTC
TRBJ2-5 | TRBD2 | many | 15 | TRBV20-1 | CSATRTSGPQGTQYF | TGCAGTGCCACCCGGACTAGCGGGCCGCAGGGGACCCAGTACTTC
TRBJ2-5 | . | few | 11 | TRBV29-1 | CSVVRGETQYF | TGCAGCGTCGTAAGGGGTGAGACCCAGTACTTC
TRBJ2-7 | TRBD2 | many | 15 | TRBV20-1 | CSARDLGTSDYEQYF | TGCAGTGCTAGAGATCTTGGGACTAGCGACTACGAGCAGTACTTC
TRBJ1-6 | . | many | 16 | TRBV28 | CASKSSSGAYNSPLHF | TGTGCCAGCAAGTCGTCCTCGGGAGCCTATAATTCACCCCTCCACTTT
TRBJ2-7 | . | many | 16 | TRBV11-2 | CASSPTNRVGAYEQYF | TGTGCCAGCAGCCCAACAAACAGGGTCGGGGCCTACGAGCAGTACTTC
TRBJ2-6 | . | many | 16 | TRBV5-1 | CASSLGQASGANVLTF | TGCGCCAGCAGCTTGGGACAGGCCTCTGGGGCCAACGTCCTGACTTTC
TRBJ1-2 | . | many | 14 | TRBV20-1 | CSAAPGGENYGYTF | TGCAGTGCCGCTCCGGGGGGCGAGAACTATGGCTACACCTTC
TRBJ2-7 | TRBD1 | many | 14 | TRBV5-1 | CASRPGQGAYEQYF | TGCGCCAGCAGGCCCGGACAGGGGGCCTACGAGCAGTACTTC
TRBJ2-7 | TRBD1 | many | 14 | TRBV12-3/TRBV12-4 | CASSFGGQGYEQYF | TGTGCCAGCAGTTTCGGGGGACAGGGGTACGAGCAGTACTTC
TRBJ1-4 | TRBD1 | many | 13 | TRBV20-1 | CSAGQSSNEKLFF | TGCAGTGCGGGACAGTCAAGTAATGAAAAACTGTTTTTT
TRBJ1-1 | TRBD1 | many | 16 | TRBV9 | CASSPRQGEASAEAFF | TGTGCCAGCAGCCCTAGACAGGGGGAGGCGAGTGCTGAAGCTTTCTTT
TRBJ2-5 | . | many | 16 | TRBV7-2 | CASSLAGGNLIETQYF | TGTGCCAGCAGCTTAGCGGGCGGGAATTTGATAGAGACCCAGTACTTC
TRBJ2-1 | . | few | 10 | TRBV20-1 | CSAKYNEQFF | TGCAGTGCTAAATACAATGAGCAGTTCTTC
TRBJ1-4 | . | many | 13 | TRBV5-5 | CASSPGVREKLFF | TGTGCCAGCAGCCCAGGGGTTCGAGAAAAACTGTTTTTT
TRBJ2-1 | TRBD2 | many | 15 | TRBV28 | CASSLGTSGYNEQFF | TGTGCCAGCAGTTTAGGGACTAGCGGTTACAATGAGCAGTTCTTC
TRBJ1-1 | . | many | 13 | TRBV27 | CASSFRLNTEAFF | TGTGCCAGCAGTTTTCGGCTGAACACTGAAGCTTTCTTT
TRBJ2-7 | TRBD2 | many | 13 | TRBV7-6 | CASSRLGGSEQYF | TGTGCCAGCAGCCGCTTGGGGGGGAGCGAGCAGTACTTC
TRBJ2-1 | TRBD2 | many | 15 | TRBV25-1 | CASSAAGLPINEQFF | TGTGCCAGCAGTGCTGCGGGACTACCCATAAATGAGCAGTTCTTC
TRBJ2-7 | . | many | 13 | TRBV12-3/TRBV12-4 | CASSLTNPWEQYF | TGTGCCAGCAGTTTAACTAACCCGTGGGAGCAGTACTTC
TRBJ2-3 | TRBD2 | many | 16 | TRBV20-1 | CSADQGLAGGPDTQYF | TGCAGTGCTGACCAGGGACTAGCGGGGGGGCCGGATACGCAGTATTTT
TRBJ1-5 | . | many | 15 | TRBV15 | CATSPRGYSNQPQHF | TGTGCCACCAGCCCCCGGGGGTATAGCAATCAGCCCCAGCATTTT
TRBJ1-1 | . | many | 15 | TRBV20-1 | CSASFGTGMNTEAFF | TGCAGTGCCAGTTTTGGGACGGGAATGAACACTGAAGCTTTCTTT
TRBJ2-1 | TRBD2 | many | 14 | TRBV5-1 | CASSLASGYNEQFF | TGCGCCAGCAGCTTGGCTAGCGGTTACAATGAGCAGTTCTTC
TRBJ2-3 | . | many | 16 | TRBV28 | CASSSGAGIPEDTQYF | TGTGCCAGCAGTTCGGGGGCCGGGATACCAGAAGATACGCAGTATTTT
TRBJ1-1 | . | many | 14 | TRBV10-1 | CASSESEMNTEAFF | TGCGCCAGCAGTGAGTCGGAAATGAACACTGAAGCTTTCTTT
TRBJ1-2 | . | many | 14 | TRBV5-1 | CASSLGRGSYGYTF | TGCGCCAGCAGCTTGGGGCGGGGGAGCTATGGCTACACCTTC
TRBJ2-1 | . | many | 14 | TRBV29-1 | CSVGRQGAYNEQFF | TGCAGCGTTGGTCGCCAGGGAGCCTACAATGAGCAGTTCTTC
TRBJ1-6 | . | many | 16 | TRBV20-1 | CSARDLASSYNSPLHF | TGCAGTGCTAGAGATCTCGCGAGCTCCTATAATTCACCCCTCCACTTT
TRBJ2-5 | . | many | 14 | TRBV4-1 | CASSQGARLETQYF | TGCGCCAGCAGCCAAGGTGCTAGATTGGAGACCCAGTACTTC
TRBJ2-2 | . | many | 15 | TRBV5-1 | CASGMRGQNTGELFF | TGCGCCAGCGGCATGCGGGGTCAGAACACCGGGGAGCTGTTTTTT